This T cell receptor (beta chain) was sequenced in a study of blood T cell repertoires in COVID-19. Study summary: COVID-19 samples collected from the United States, Italy and Spain covered acute and convalescent phases.

Data came from immunoSEQ multiplex PCR; TCRdb stores just in-frame clones and leaves some out. The data contain 150,000 to 190,000 clones, around 85% of them seen just once; the ten biggest clones take up about 2.4%. The sequence was collected from a woman in her seventies with acute or convalescent COVID-19. Sequenced: peripheral blood.

CDR3: CASSLGRYTEAFF. CDR3 sequence (DNA): TGTGCCAGCAGCTTGGGGCGGTACACTGAAGCTTTCTTT. This chain uses TRBV5-6 with TRBJ1-1; D not certain. Germline V gene data show CDR1 as SGHDT and CDR2 as YYEEEE. The CDR3 is 13 amino acids. V shed 0 bases and J shed 3 bases, with 6 bases lying between them. Filled out from reference TRBV5-6 and TRBJ1-1, the complete variable domain reads DAGVTQSPTHLIKTRGQQVTLRCSPKSGHDTVSWYQQALGQGPQFIFQYYEEEERQRGNFPDRFSGHQFPNYSSELNVNALLLGDSALYLCASSLGRYTEAFFGQGTRLTVV.